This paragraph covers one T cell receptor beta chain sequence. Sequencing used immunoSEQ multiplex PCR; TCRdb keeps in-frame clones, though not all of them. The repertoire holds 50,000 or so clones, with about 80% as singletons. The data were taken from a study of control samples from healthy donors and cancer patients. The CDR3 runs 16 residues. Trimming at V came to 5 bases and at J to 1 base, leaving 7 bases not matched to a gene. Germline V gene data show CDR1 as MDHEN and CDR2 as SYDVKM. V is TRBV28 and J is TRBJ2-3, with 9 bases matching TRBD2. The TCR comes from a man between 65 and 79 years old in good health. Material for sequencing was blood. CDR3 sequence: CASSRDLAGGTDTQYF. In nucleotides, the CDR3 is TGTGCCAGCAGTCGGGACTTAGCGGGGGGCACAGATACGCAGTATTTT.